One sample yielded the 27 T cell receptor beta chains listed below, sequenced in a study of blood T cells in healthy people across ages (dated by TCRdb to about 2015). Receptor libraries were prepared by 5' RACE. The sequencing machine was an Illumina HiSeq 2500. A second about 7 to 11 cycle PCR used a sample-barcoded 5' primer and a J-beta primer mix. TCRdb reprocessing: public reads trimmed at Q25 with fastp, clones called with MiXCR, in-frame beta chains kept. All rows with the same CDR3 protein become a single entry with the most common DNA and genes. The sample table contains 450,000 to 700,000 distinct CDR3 sequences; only one count was recorded for 27% of them. Approximately 17% of the sample comes from the top ten. Sequencing used blood. The receptors shown here come from a woman in her 70s in good health.

This clonotype was recorded many times. V usage is TRBV21-1 and J usage is TRBJ2-7; the table names TRBD1, a call not compared with the DNA. TRBV21-1 is reported as a pseudogene. This CDR3 spans 12 amino acids. CDR3 amino acids: CASLQGTHEQYF. In DNA form, the CDR3 reads TGTGCCAGCCTACAGGGTACTCACGAGCAGTACTTC.

The rearrangement joins TRBV7-9 to TRBJ1-4; TRBD1 matches at 7 bases. The V and J ends lost 7 bases and 7 bases, in that order; junction bases with no gene match: 9. The germline CDR1 and CDR2 sequences are SEHNR and FQNEAQ (reference sequence). The CDR3 totals 14 residues. This CDR3 is CASNQGDRSEKLFF. In DNA form, the CDR3 reads TGTGCCAGCAACCAGGGGGACAGATCTGAAAAACTGTTTTTT.

The chain combines TRBV20-1 with TRBJ2-5, with D possibly being TRBD2 (5 bases). The J call is in doubt because the DNA end fits TRBJ2-1 better. This CDR3 region has 12 residues. Germline V CDR1 and CDR2: DFQATT, SNEGSKA (reference sequence). The CDR3 nucleotides read TGCAGTGGAATTAGCGCGTACAATGAGCAGTTCTTC. Protein product: CSGISAYNEQFF.

This clonotype came up a few times. The chain couples TRBV13 to TRBJ1-1; TRBD1 aligns across 7 bases. The CDR3 consists of 18 residues. After removal of 5 bases from V and 0 bases from J, the junction contained 15 bases not matched to a gene. Germline V lookup: CDR1 PRHDT, CDR2 FYEKMQ (reference sequence). Here the CDR3 DNA reads TGTGCCAGCAGCGTCCTGATACAGGGGCCGAAGGTGAACACTGAAGCTTTCTTT. Its translation: CASSVLIQGPKVNTEAFF.

On this clonotype: A much larger clonotype is one base distant, so this may be a read error. The chain links TRBV6-1 to TRBJ2-4, with TRBD1 as a possible D gene (6 bases). The V gene lost 8 bases and the J gene lost 0 bases, with 23 bases spanning the gap. Germline CDR1 and CDR2: MNHNS and SASEGT. This CDR3 contains 18 residues. This CDR3 reads CASARGQRYPVAKNIQYF. DNA of the CDR3: TGTGCCAGCGCCAGGGGCCAGAGATACCCAGTAGCCAAAAACATTCAGTACTTC.

This chain links TRBV5-1 with TRBJ2-1, with 8 bases aligning to TRBD1. The CDR3 has 15 amino acids. Trimming cost V 1 base and J 7 bases; bases outside gene matches: 7. Germline CDR1 SGHRS, CDR2 YFSETQ. The CDR3 DNA sequence: TGCGCCAGCAGCTTGACAGGGGGATCGTGTAATGAGCAGTTCTTC. Its protein is CASSLTGGSCNEQFF.

This clonotype was detected a few times. The J gene is TRBJ1-6, the V gene TRBV2, with TRBD1 matching over 10 bases. The CDR3 is 15 amino acids. With 4 bases clipped from V and 8 bases from J, the junction kept 5 bases outside the gene matches. CDR1 SNHLY and CDR2 FYNNEI come from the germline V gene. This CDR3 reads CASSGDRGNHSPLHF. CDR3 coding DNA: TGTGCCAGCAGTGGGGACAGGGGAAATCATTCACCCCTCCACTTT.

In regard to this clonotype: The junction does not match germline at one end; this may be a read error. The V call is TRBV7-7, the J call TRBJ2-1; the D gene could be TRBD1 or TRBD2 (5 bases each). The germline V gene encodes CDR1 SSHAT and CDR2 FNYEAQ (reference sequence). The CDR3 consists of 14 residues. The CDR3 sequence is CASSRLGDYNEQFF. The DNA of the CDR3 is TGTGCTAGCAGCCGTTTGGGGGATTACAATGAGCAGTTCTTC.

V usage is TRBV2 and J usage is TRBJ2-1; no firm D call. The CDR3 is 12 residues long. V was shortened by 3 bases and J by 13 bases, with 13 bases between the two germline ends. Germline V gene lookup returns CDR1 SNHLY and CDR2 FYNNEI. In DNA, the CDR3 is TGTGCCAGCAGTGAGATGTGGACGACACAGTTCTTC. The encoded protein is CASSEMWTTQFF.

CDR3 DNA sequence: TGTGCCAGCAGCCCGGGGGCCGGGCAGGGTCGGAAAGATACGCAGTATTTT. This codes for CASSPGAGQGRKDTQYF. V gene TRBV7-9 combines with J gene TRBJ2-3; D may be TRBD1 or TRBD2 (6 bases each). Germline assignment: CDR1 SEHNR and CDR2 FQNEAQ (reference sequence). With 5 bases removed from V and 5 bases from J, the gap between germline ends came to 23 bases. This CDR3 is 17 amino acids long. Combining the CDR3 with reference TRBV7-9 and TRBJ2-3 gives the whole variable domain DTGVSQNPRHKITKRGQNVTFRCDPISEHNRLYWYRQTLGQGPEFLTYFQNEAQLEKSRLLSDRFSAERPKGSFSTLEIQRTEQGDSAMYLCASSPGAGQGRKDTQYFGPGTRLTVL.

This clonotype appeared a few times. The V call is TRBV7-2, the J call TRBJ1-1; 8 positions match TRBD1. CDR3 size: 15 residues. CDR1 is SGHTA, CDR2 FQGNSA, per germline. The V and J ends lost 6 bases and 3 bases, in that order; junction bases with no gene match: 9. The DNA for the CDR3 is TGTGCCAGCAGTCTCAGGGGGCCTGGGTACACTGAAGCTTTCTTT. Protein sequence: CASSLRGPGYTEAFF.

V gene TRBV24-1 combines with J gene TRBJ2-3; 8 bases match TRBD1. This CDR3 comprises 15 residues. V was pared by 2 bases and J by 5 bases, with 5 bases of the junction left unmatched. Germline lookup yields CDR1 KGHDR and CDR2 SFDVKD. The CDR3 sequence is CATSDSRGPGDTQYF. In DNA form, the CDR3 reads TGTGCCACCAGTGATTCCAGGGGGCCAGGAGATACGCAGTATTTT.

In nucleotides, the CDR3 is TGCGCCAGCAGCTTGGTGCGTGGGTTCCCCTACAATGAGCAGTTCTTC. This codes for CASSLVRGFPYNEQFF. The rearrangement links TRBV5-1 to TRBJ2-1; no clear D. Germline CDR1 is SGHRS and CDR2 is YFSETQ. Trimming removed 0 bases from V and 2 bases from J, with 12 bases in between. The CDR3 has 16 amino acids.

This chain joins TRBV9 and TRBJ2-6, with a weak D call TRBD1 (5 bases). Deletions cut 0 bases from V and 3 bases from J, with 7 bases between. Germline V gene lookup returns CDR1 SGDLS and CDR2 YYNGEE. The CDR3 loop spans 15 amino acids. The CDR3 loop is CASSVDRLGANVLTF. Written as DNA, the CDR3 is TGTGCCAGCAGCGTAGACAGGCTTGGGGCCAACGTCCTGACTTTC.

This rearrangement joins TRBV7-7 to TRBJ2-5; tentative D call: TRBD2 (5 bases). Deletions cut 1 base from V and 6 bases from J, with 15 bases between. CDR1 and CDR2 (germline): SSHAT, FNYEAQ (reference sequence). This CDR3 has 15 residues. The CDR3 reads CASSLGWTRQQTQYF. The CDR3 DNA reads as TGTGCCAGCAGCTTAGGTTGGACTCGTCAGCAGACCCAGTACTTC.

This clonotype was detected only a few times. The V call is TRBV4-2, the J call TRBJ1-2; D call uncertain. Trimming removed 0 bases from V and 0 bases from J, with 8 bases in between. Germline CDR1 is LGHNA and CDR2 is YNFKEQ. The length of the CDR3 is 15 residues. As DNA, the CDR3 is TGTGCCAGCAGCCAAGAACCTCAGGCTAACTATGGCTACACCTTC. Protein sequence: CASSQEPQANYGYTF.

The chain uses TRBV11-1 and TRBJ2-5; 7 bases line up with TRBD2. The J call is doubtful: the DNA matches TRBJ2-1 better. The CDR3 spans 13 residues. Germline V gene data show CDR1 as SGHAT and CDR2 as FQDESV (reference sequence). The CDR3 nucleotides read TGTGCCAGCACCCTGCCTGAGCGGGGTGAGCAGTTCTTC. It encodes CASTLPERGEQFF.

The chain has TRBV21-1 and TRBJ2-5; the D call in the table, TRBD1, was not verified against the DNA. TRBV21-1 is deemed a pseudogene. The CDR3 consists of 11 residues. CDR3 region: CARRTGETQYF. CDR3 DNA sequence: TGTGCCAGAAGAACAGGGGAGACCCAGTACTTC.

The rearrangement joins TRBV6-1 to TRBJ1-2, with a weak D call TRBD1 (6 bases). From germline, CDR1 is MNHNS and CDR2 SASEGT. The V end was cut by 1 base, the J end by 5 bases, with 17 bases between. The CDR3 length is 16 residues. CDR3 sequence: CASSEGNIGQGYGYTF. DNA of the CDR3: TGTGCCAGCAGTGAAGGGAATATAGGGCAGGGGTATGGCTACACCTTC.

This clonotype was seen more than once but under ten times. The rearrangement links TRBV20-1 to TRBJ2-5; D is ambiguous. V was cut by 4 bases and J by 4 bases, with 10 bases left in between. Per the germline V gene, CDR1 is DFQATT and CDR2 is SNEGSKA (reference sequence). The CDR3 contains 12 residues. The CDR3 DNA follows: TGCAGTGCTAAGGGCGCCTTAGAGACCCAGTACTTC. Its protein product is CSAKGALETQYF.

There are a few counts of this clonotype. The rearrangement joins TRBV4-2 to TRBJ1-5; 8 bases fit TRBD1. The CDR3 is 15 amino acids. Germline V gives CDR1 LGHNA, CDR2 YNFKEQ. V lost 4 bases, J lost 3 bases, and 5 bases stayed unmatched. For the CDR3, the DNA is TGTGCCAGCAGCCCTCGGACAGGGACCAATCAGCCCCAGCATTTT. Translating it yields CASSPRTGTNQPQHF.

In this sample, this clonotype turned up a few times. The chain uses TRBV5-6 and TRBJ2-7; the D is unclear. The CDR3 loop spans 11 amino acids. Germline lookup yields CDR1 SGHDT and CDR2 YYEEEE. V was pared by 4 bases and J by 6 bases, with 8 bases between. In DNA form, the CDR3 reads TGTGCCAGCAGCCTCCGCTTCGAGCAGTACTTC. It translates to CASSLRFEQYF.

CDR3 sequence: CASSLTSVANNEQFF. The CDR3 bases are TGTGCCAGCAGCCTTACTAGCGTGGCAAACAATGAGCAGTTCTTC. The J gene is TRBJ2-1, the V gene TRBV7-9, with 7 bases aligning to TRBD2. Germline assignment: CDR1 SEHNR and CDR2 FQNEAQ (reference sequence). The CDR3 runs to 15 residues. After removal of 5 bases from V and 5 bases from J, the junction contained 9 bases not matched to a gene.

In its sample, this clonotype was seen a few times. V gene TRBV4-2 combines with J gene TRBJ2-5; D gene uncertain. CDR1 is LGHNA, CDR2 YNFKEQ, per germline. This CDR3 contains 15 residues. V lost 0 bases and J 0 bases, leaving 8 bases between the germline ends. CDR3 coding DNA: TGTGCCAGCAGCCAAGATTGGCCCGACCAAGAGACCCAGTACTTC. It translates to CASSQDWPDQETQYF.

The sample holds many counts of this clonotype. The rearrangement links TRBV29-1 to TRBJ2-5, with 8 bases aligning to TRBD1. Germline-derived CDR1 and CDR2 are SQVTM and ANQGSEA. This CDR3 comprises 12 residues. J was trimmed by 3 bases and V by 3 bases; bases with no gene match: 0. The CDR3 coding sequence is TGCAGCGTTGAGGGACAGGAAGAGACCCAGTACTTC. Protein sequence: CSVEGQEETQYF. The whole variable domain, remainder taken from reference TRBV29-1 and TRBJ2-5, is SAVISQKPSRDICQRGTSLTIQCQVDSQVTMMFWYRQQPGQSLTLIATANQGSEATYESGFVIDKFPISRPNLTFSTLTVSNMSPEDSSIYLCSVEGQEETQYFGPGTRLLVL.

The chain employs TRBV5-6 and TRBJ2-7; 8 bases agree with TRBD2. The CDR3 covers 14 residues. Germline CDR1 and CDR2: SGHDT and YYEEEE. Losses at the gene ends were 0 bases for V and 5 bases for J; bases not matched to a gene: 4. CDR3 in DNA: TGTGCCAGCAGCTTGGCGGGGGGGCCTCACGAGCAGTACTTC. This translates into CASSLAGGPHEQYF.

V usage is TRBV7-2 and J usage is TRBJ1-2; no reliable D call. CDR3 length equals 14 residues. Germline values: CDR1 SGHTA, CDR2 FQGNSA. Trimming cost V 4 bases and J 4 bases, with 13 bases left between them. In DNA form, the CDR3 reads TGTGCCAGCAGCTCTCGGAGGCAGATCTATGGCTACACCTTC. It yields the protein CASSSRRQIYGYTF.